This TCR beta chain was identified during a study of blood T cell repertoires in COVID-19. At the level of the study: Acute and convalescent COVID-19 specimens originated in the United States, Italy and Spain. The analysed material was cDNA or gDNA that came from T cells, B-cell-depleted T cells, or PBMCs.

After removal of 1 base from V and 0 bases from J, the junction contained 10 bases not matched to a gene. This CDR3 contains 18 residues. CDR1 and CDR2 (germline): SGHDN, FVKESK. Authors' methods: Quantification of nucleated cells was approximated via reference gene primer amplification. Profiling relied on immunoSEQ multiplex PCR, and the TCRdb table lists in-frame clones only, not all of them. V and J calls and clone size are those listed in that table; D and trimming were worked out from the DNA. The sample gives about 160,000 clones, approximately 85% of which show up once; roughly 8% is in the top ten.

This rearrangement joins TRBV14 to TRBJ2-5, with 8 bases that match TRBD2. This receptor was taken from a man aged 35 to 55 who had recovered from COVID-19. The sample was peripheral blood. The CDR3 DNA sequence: TGTGCCAGCAGCCAAGGTCCCTTTAGACTAGCGCACCAAGAGACCCAGTACTTC. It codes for CASSQGPFRLAHQETQYF.